The present T cell receptor (beta chain) was sequenced within a study of cytomegalovirus exposure and HLA in healthy donors (dated 2017 in TCRdb). Background on the whole study: An earlier analysis of about 560 of the donors reported 250 to 300 Gb of sequence data and 117 million unique TCR beta sequences obtained from about 200 million T cells. All discovery cohort repertoires had been generated on a single sequencing platform. High-throughput TCR immunosequencing, statistical association of individual TCRs with disease status, and machine learning were combined to predict cytomegalovirus infection status. The study profiled the T cell repertoires of around 700 subjects by immunosequencing and related them to cytomegalovirus serostatus. Donor age, sex, ethnicity and CMV serostatus were compiled alongside the repertoire data. Among the roughly 410 genotyped donors, more than 70% belonged to the genetic ancestry cluster associated with self-reported Caucasian donors. Along with the roughly 700-subject first cohort, a separate validation cohort of over a hundred different subjects was used. Across about 380 genotyped donors of the cohort, an average of approximately 240,000 unique TCR beta nucleotide sequences per donor were sequenced, and roughly 20% of those sequences were non-productive. Rather than using new phenotypic data, the later analysis identified candidate immune exposures from TCR beta sequences and from how often those sequences occurred across donors. Because of strong linkage in the cohort, five DR-DQ haplotypes were treated as single units for association and clustering. To study patterns of TCR occurrence, a later analysis re-analyzed previously published TCR beta repertoires from hundreds of donors and added high-resolution HLA genotyping. A later genetic analysis used genome-wide SNP genotypes for about 55% of the 666 donors, treating that subset as a discovery cohort. An early release covering roughly 580 HLA-typed donors comprised approximately 290 gigabases of sequencing data and tens of millions of unique TCR sequences. HLA typing included class I and class II loci at four-digit resolution. The aim of the study was to test whether cataloging public T cell receptors could identify signatures of past pathogen exposure. Typing coverage varied by locus: about 629-630 donors for A, B, C, DRB1 and DQB1; more than 500 for DQA1; over 600 for DPA1; about 450 for DPB1. An earlier analysis of around 540 of the donors applied high-throughput TCR beta sequencing to assess whether each TCR beta V gene segment acted as functional or pseudogenic. Study-wide findings and limitations: An association between a missense DCLRE1C variant and V-gene and J-gene trimming of TCR beta chains was found in a later genetic analysis and replicated in an independent cohort. Most TCR sequences were seen in very few donors, while some public TCRs were found in many individuals. Because counts were too low, under 20 rarely observed V segments, including chromosome 9 orphons, were left out of the earlier analysis of 587 of the donors. A later analysis found that HLA-associated TCR beta chains were more clonally expanded and had lower generation probabilities than equally common non-associated chains. Because some donors lacked HLA typing at each locus, the association tests relied only on the typed subset. The authors suggested that the approach could potentially be generalized to other disease states and immunological phenotypes. Because the 87-base-pair reads could not distinguish some IMGT-functional V segments, including TRBV6-2 and TRBV6-3, those segments were excluded. In vitro tests confirmed that a few of the cytomegalovirus-associated TCR beta chains recognize cytomegalovirus antigens. In a later analysis, about 16,000 TCR beta sequences were associated with specific HLA alleles at a false discovery rate of 0.05. A total of about 150 TCR beta chains were listed by the study as associated with cytomegalovirus. Correlated functional status among segregating V segments might be attributable to linkage disequilibrium, but an unknown experimental factor could not be ruled out. In this cohort, only TCR beta chains were sequenced, and detectable features were limited by the absence of alpha or paired-chain data. The presence/absence analyses assumed that sequencing depth was roughly uniform across donors, and that assumption may not be true. In both the original and validation cohorts, the classifier was reported to diagnose cytomegalovirus status with high specificity and sensitivity. Immune exposure information for the cohort was limited to CMV serostatus. A later genetic analysis reported fewer N-insertions in productive TCRs among donors in an Asian-associated ancestry cluster than the roughly 620-donor mean. A further reported finding was that TCR beta sequences accurately predicted the HLA-A and HLA-B alleles for most subjects in the first cohort. Most CMV-associated TCR beta chains appeared to be HLA-restricted in a later analysis, and the HLA associations seemed to be driven largely by CMV exposure. In an earlier analysis of approximately 600 of the donors, most TCR beta V segments were observed in productive rearrangements about 87% or about 30% of the time, broadly matching IMGT annotations. Several of the top co-occurrence clusters appeared to be linked to parvovirus B19, influenza, CMV and Epstein-Barr virus, according to a later analysis. A cluster of highly shared sequence variants was judged likely to be a technical artifact of the sequencing pipeline. In a later analysis, TCR association rates were found to vary across HLA loci, with the most associated TCRs seen for DRB1 alleles and the fewest for HLA-C alleles. When HLA alleles, especially DR and DQ, strongly co-occurred, TCR associations were difficult to assign to individual alleles.

The cohort consisted of approximately 690 healthy bone marrow donors. All cohort members were sampled while nominally healthy, although unrecorded immune exposures were likely present. The donor was CMV seronegative and belonged to the group of 380 or so seronegative cohort members. A peripheral blood sample was collected from each donor, and TCR beta sequencing was performed on peripheral blood mononuclear cells. Genomic DNA extraction from the blood cell samples was performed with the Qiagen DNeasy Blood Extraction Kit. This clone was observed at least ten times. The specificity of this receptor is unknown. The sample holds no much larger clone one base away, and base qualities are not on file. The CDR3 starts with the cysteine, ends with the phenylalanine, and has 14 residues. Just CDR3 DNA is preserved here, 42 bases in frame from base 1. In the germline V gene (reference sequence), CDR1 corresponds to SEHNR and CDR2 to FQNEAQ. At the junction V is shortened by 5 bases and J by 7 bases; bases outside the gene matches: 5.

The method was the immunoSEQ multiplex PCR assay. For the multiplex PCR, a mixture combining 60 forward primers for TCR Vbeta segments and 13 reverse primers for TCR Jbeta segments was used. The CDR3 region of rearranged TCR beta genes was amplified from genomic DNA by a multiplex PCR assay. The amplified TCR beta libraries were sequenced on the Illumina HiSeq System as 87-base-pair reads. For the original study's pipeline: In a later analysis, 80 million or so unique TCR beta chains were counted across the roughly 610 repertoires, and roughly 9.9 million of these chains were shared by at least two donors. Raw reads were error-corrected and collapsed into unique sequences by a nearest-neighbor algorithm in which closely related sequences were merged to remove PCR and sequencing errors. To assign V, D and J gene segments, CDR3 sequences were aligned to IMGT reference sequences. For a sequence to be retained, at least a six-nucleotide match to both a V gene segment and a J gene segment was required. A rearrangement was called productive if the CDR3 had no stop codons and remained in frame with V and J, and every other rearrangement was called non-productive. CDR3 was defined by IMGT convention, running from the second conserved V-encoded cysteine to the conserved J-encoded phenylalanine. The earlier analysis of some 580 of the donors excluded any sequence lacking an unambiguous match to a single V gene segment. An earlier analysis of just under 600 of the donors called V segments functional above 56.7% productive rearrangements and segregating when the between-donor standard deviation exceeded 5%. A statistical classification framework was developed to diagnose cytomegalovirus status using the catalog of TCR beta chain sequences. In a later analysis, V and J genes were assigned by comparing TCR nucleotide sequences against IMGT/GENE-DB human TR gene sequences. The TCRdist pipeline was used in a later analysis to assign CDR3 sequences and most-parsimonious VDJ recombination scenarios. In a later analysis, each TCR beta chain was defined by its CDR3 amino acid sequence together with its V-gene family, and reads without a unique V-gene family were excluded. As a way to deal with suspected cross-contamination and a sequencing artifact, a later analysis dropped hundreds of nucleotide sequences that were highly shared and had low generation probability. For each public chain, a later analysis derived a clonal expansion index from normalized ranks of inferred template counts within each repertoire. In a later analysis, generation probabilities were computed with a VDJ recombination model fitted to out-of-frame rearrangements, and the resulting probabilities were checked against IGoR. In a later analysis, TCR-TCR, TCR-HLA and TCR-CMV co-occurrence was scored with hypergeometric tests, and a repertoire-size bias correction was applied to TCR pairs. False discovery rates were estimated in a later analysis by permuting HLA or CMV assignments 20 times. In a later analysis, co-occurring TCRs were grouped using DBSCAN, with TCRdist sequence similarity added in when clustering inside HLA-allele-positive subsets. Co-occurrence clustering excluded repertoires with fewer than 30,000 or more than 120,000 public chains, plus five with anomalous nucleotide sharing. The source is immuneACCESS, and TCRdb retained only in-frame sequences with V and J called. Part of the clones is not carried over; for the studies checked, unresolved V genes explain less than half of this, and the remainder is unexplained. The DNA was the basis for D and trimming; V, J and clone size are from that table. This sample holds about 160,000 clones; roughly 84% were observed only once. The ten largest account for about 1.4% of the sample.

Recombination linked TRBV7-9 to TRBJ2-3, with 11 bases matching TRBD1. The receptor was isolated from a woman younger than 30 in good health and CMV-seronegative. Sequences were obtained from PBMCs. In nucleotides, the sequence is TGTGCCAGCAGCCGGACAGGGGGCAGCAATACGCAGTATTTT. This gives the protein CASSRTGGSNTQYF.